The present T cell receptor (beta chain) was sequenced within a study of shared clonotypes between healthy human individuals. The assay was immunoSEQ multiplex PCR, and TCRdb's table has in-frame clones only and misses some. The data hold about 600,000 clones, with nearly 97% observed a single time. In germline, CDR1 is GTSNPN, CDR2 SVGIG (reference sequence). V shed 0 bases, J shed 5 bases, and the junction held 1 base outside the gene matches. The CDR3 totals 13 residues. Naive CD8 isolation took CD45RO-negative cells positively selected for CCR7 and excluded terminally differentiated effector memory CD45RA+ cells. All donors were healthy HIV-negative adults lacking recent acute infections or vaccinations.

The sample taken for sequencing was naive CD8+ T cells sorted from blood. The chain has TRBV30 and TRBJ2-3; TRBD1 matches at 8 bases. This TCR was recovered from a woman aged 25 to 39 in good health. The CDR3: CAWSVTGVDTQYF. CDR3 nucleotides: TGTGCCTGGAGTGTGACAGGGGTAGATACGCAGTATTTT.